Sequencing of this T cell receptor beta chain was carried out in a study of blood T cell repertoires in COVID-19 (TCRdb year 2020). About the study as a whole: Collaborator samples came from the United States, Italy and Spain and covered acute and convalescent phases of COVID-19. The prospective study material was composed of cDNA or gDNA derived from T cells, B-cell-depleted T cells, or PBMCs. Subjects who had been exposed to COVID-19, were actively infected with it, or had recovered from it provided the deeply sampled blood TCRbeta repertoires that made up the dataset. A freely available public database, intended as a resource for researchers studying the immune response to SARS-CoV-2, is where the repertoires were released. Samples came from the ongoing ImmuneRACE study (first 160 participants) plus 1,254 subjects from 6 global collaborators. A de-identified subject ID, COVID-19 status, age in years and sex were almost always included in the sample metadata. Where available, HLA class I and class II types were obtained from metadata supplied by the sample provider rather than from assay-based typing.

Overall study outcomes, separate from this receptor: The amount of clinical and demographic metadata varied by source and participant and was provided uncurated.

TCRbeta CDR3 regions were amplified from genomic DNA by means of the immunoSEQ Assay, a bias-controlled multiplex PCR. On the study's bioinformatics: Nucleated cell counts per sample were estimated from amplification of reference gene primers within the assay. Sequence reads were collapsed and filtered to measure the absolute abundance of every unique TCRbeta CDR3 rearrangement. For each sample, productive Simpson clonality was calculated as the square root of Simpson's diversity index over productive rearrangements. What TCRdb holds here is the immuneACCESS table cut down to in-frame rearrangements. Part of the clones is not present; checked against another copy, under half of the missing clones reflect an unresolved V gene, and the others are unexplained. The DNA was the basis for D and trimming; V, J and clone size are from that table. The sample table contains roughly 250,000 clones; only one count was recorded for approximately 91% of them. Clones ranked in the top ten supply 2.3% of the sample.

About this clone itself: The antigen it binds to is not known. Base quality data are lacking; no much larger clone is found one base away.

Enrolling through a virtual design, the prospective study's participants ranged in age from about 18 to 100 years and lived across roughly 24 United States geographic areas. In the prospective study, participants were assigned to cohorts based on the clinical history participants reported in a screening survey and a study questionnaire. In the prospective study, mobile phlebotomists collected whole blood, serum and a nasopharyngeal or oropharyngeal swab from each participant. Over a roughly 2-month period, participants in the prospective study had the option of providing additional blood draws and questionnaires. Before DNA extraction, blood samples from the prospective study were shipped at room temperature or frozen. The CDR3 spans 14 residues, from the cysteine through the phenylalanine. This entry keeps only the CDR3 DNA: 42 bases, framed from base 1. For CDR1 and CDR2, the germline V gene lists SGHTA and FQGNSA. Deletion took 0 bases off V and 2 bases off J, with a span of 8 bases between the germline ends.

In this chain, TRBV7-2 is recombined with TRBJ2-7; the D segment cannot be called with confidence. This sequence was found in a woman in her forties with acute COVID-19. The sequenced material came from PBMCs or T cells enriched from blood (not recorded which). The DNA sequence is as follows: TGTGCCAGCAGCTTAGCGGGCCCAACCTACGAGCAGTACTTC. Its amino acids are CASSLAGPTYEQYF.